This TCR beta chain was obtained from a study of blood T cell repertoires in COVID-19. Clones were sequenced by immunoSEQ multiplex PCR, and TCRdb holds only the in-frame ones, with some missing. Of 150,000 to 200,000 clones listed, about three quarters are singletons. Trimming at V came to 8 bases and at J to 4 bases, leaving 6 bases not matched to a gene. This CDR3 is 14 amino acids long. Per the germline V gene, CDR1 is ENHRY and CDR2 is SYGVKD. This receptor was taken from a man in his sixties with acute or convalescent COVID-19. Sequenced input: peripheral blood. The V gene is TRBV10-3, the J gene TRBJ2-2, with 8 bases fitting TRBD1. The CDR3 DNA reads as TGTGCCATCGGCCAGGGGGCGGGCACCGGGGAGCTGTTTTTT. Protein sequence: CAIGQGAGTGELFF.